These 17 T cell receptor beta chains share one sample of origin, sequenced in a study of blood T cell repertoires in COVID-19. Using immunoSEQ multiplex PCR, the repertoire was profiled, and TCRdb retains in-frame clones only, with some absent. The sample records hundreds of thousands of clones, approximately 90% being singletons. What was sequenced was peripheral blood. The receptors shown here come from a man younger than 35 with COVID-19, enrolled during active disease.

Of note for this clone: The sample carries other DNA sequences with the same CDR3. The chain uses TRBV5-1 and TRBJ2-2, with D tentatively TRBD1 (5 bases). This CDR3 has 15 residues. Trimming cost V 4 bases and J 2 bases, with 12 bases left between them. Germline CDR1 reads SGHRS; CDR2 reads YFSETQ. In nucleotides, the CDR3 is TGCGCCAGCAGCCCTACTGGGGCAAACACCGGGGAGCTGTTTTTT. Encoded protein: CASSPTGANTGELFF.

The chain combines TRBV6-5 with TRBJ1-1; possibly TRBD1 for D (6 bases). CDR3 size: 13 residues. V gave up 6 bases and J gave up 4 bases, with 12 bases separating them. In germline, CDR1 is MNHEY, CDR2 SVGAGI. Written as DNA, the CDR3 is TGTGCCAGCAGAGATACAGGGCCCACTGAAGCTTTCTTT. Encoded protein: CASRDTGPTEAFF.

This clone came up once. This rearrangement joins TRBV7-8 to TRBJ2-5, with TRBD1 as a possible D gene (5 bases). Germline V gene lookup returns CDR1 SGHVS and CDR2 FQNEAQ. Trimming took off 2 bases at V and 2 bases at J, with 9 bases between the two ends. There are 14 residues in the CDR3. As DNA, the CDR3 is TGTGCCAGCAGCTTACTAAGGGGACAAGAGACCCAGTACTTC. It specifies CASSLLRGQETQYF.

The chain links TRBV6-5 to TRBJ2-1; possibly TRBD1 for D (5 bases). There are 16 residues in the CDR3. Trimming left V 0 bases short and J 3 bases short, with 12 bases between. Germline V lookup: CDR1 MNHEY, CDR2 SVGAGI. DNA of the CDR3: TGTGCCAGCAGTTACTCGAAGGGGAAGGGCTACAATGAGCAGTTCTTC. Protein product: CASSYSKGKGYNEQFF.

The V gene is TRBV19, the J gene TRBJ2-2, with TRBD1 identical over 11 bases. The CDR3 sequence is 14 residues long. Germline CDR1 LNHDA, CDR2 SQIVND (reference sequence). V lost 7 bases to trimming and J lost 6 bases; unmatched junction nucleotides: 4. The CDR3 nucleotides are TGTGCCAGTACCCGGACAGGGGGCTCCGGGGAGCTGTTTTTT. Its translation: CASTRTGGSGELFF.

The gene calls are TRBV9 and TRBJ2-7, with 8 bases identical to TRBD1. The V and J ends lost 0 bases and 4 bases, in that order; junction bases with no gene match: 6. This CDR3 contains 15 residues. Germline V CDR1 and CDR2: SGDLS, YYNGEE. The CDR3 is CASSVGQGAQYEQYF. In DNA form, the CDR3 reads TGTGCCAGCAGCGTAGGGCAGGGGGCCCAGTACGAGCAGTACTTC.

The J gene is TRBJ2-1, the V gene TRBV27; 9 nucleotides line up with TRBD2. Germline CDR1 MNHEY, CDR2 SMNVEV (reference sequence). The V and J ends lost 6 bases and 1 base, in that order; junction bases with no gene match: 7. This CDR3 is built from 16 residues. The CDR3 DNA follows: TGTGCCAGCAGCCCCCTAGCGGGGTTGTCCTACAATGAGCAGTTCTTC. Protein sequence: CASSPLAGLSYNEQFF.

V and J are TRBV7-8 and TRBJ1-5; D perhaps matches TRBD1 (5 bases). CDR1 and CDR2 (germline): SGHVS, FQNEAQ. V was pared by 4 bases and J by 5 bases, with 18 bases between. The CDR3 is 16 residues long. The CDR3 is CASSSQTGEGDQPQHF. The CDR3 DNA is TGTGCCAGCAGCTCCCAGACGGGAGAAGGGGATCAGCCCCAGCATTTT.

The chain has TRBV2 and TRBJ2-3, with 8 bases fitting TRBD2. Germline V gives CDR1 SNHLY, CDR2 FYNNEI. There are 13 residues in the CDR3. Unmatched junction bases numbered 4, after V lost 6 bases and J lost 5 bases. CDR3 sequence (DNA): TGTGCCAGCAGACTAGCGGTGGAAGATACGCAGTATTTT. The encoded protein is CASRLAVEDTQYF.

This clone was seen a handful of times. This specimen includes other DNA sequences encoding the same CDR3. V gene TRBV2 combines with J gene TRBJ1-2, with a weak D call TRBD1 (6 bases). V was pared by 6 bases and J by 2 bases, with 10 bases between. CDR3 size: 13 residues. From germline, CDR1 is SNHLY and CDR2 FYNNEI. This chain's CDR3 is CASRQGLNYGYTF. In nucleotides, the CDR3 is TGTGCCAGCAGACAGGGTCTCAACTATGGCTACACCTTC.

V is TRBV5-1 and J is TRBJ2-7; D perhaps matches TRBD1 (5 bases). The germline CDR1 and CDR2 sequences are SGHRS and YFSETQ. The CDR3 sequence is 13 residues long. V dropped 3 bases and J dropped 7 bases, with 14 bases sitting between them. DNA of the CDR3: TGCGCCAGCAGCTCGTGGTGGGGCCGGGAGCAGTACTTC. It codes for CASSSWWGREQYF.

This chain links TRBV12-3 or TRBV12-4 with TRBJ2-3; D remains ambiguous. The V gene lost 4 bases and the J gene lost 5 bases, with 7 bases spanning the gap. This CDR3 contains 12 residues. The CDR3 sequence is CASSSSRDTQYF. The CDR3 coding sequence is TGTGCCAGCAGTTCGAGCCGAGATACGCAGTATTTT.

This clone was observed a single time. The CDR3 region has the DNA TGTGCCAGCAGCTTAGTGGGGGCTGGCAATCAGCCCCAGCATTTT. It codes for CASSLVGAGNQPQHF. This rearrangement joins TRBV7-2 to TRBJ1-5, with D possibly matching TRBD1 (6 bases). The length of the CDR3 is 15 residues. With 1 base removed from V and 2 bases from J, the gap between germline ends came to 9 bases. Germline V gene data show CDR1 as SGHTA and CDR2 as FQGNSA.

The genes are TRBV7-8 and TRBJ2-1, with TRBD2 matching over 7 bases. The CDR3 has 16 amino acids. The ends lost 2 bases at V and 0 bases at J; junction bases unmatched: 4. Germline loops: CDR1 SGHVS, CDR2 FQNEAQ. CDR3 sequence: CASSLWGGGSYNEQFF. The CDR3 DNA sequence: TGTGCCAGCAGCTTATGGGGGGGTGGCTCCTACAATGAGCAGTTCTTC.

CDR3 region: CASREQGPTEAFF. For the CDR3, the DNA is TGTGCCAGCAGGGAACAGGGGCCCACTGAAGCTTTCTTT. The rearrangement joins TRBV12-3 or TRBV12-4 to TRBJ1-1, with 7 bases that match TRBD1. CDR3 length equals 13 residues. Trimming at V came to 6 bases and at J to 4 bases, leaving 5 bases not matched to a gene.

This rearrangement joins TRBV27 to TRBJ1-2; the D is unclear. Germline loops: CDR1 MNHEY, CDR2 SMNVEV (reference sequence). The CDR3 is 13 amino acids. Trimming removed 2 bases from V and 4 bases from J, with 8 bases in between. CDR3 nucleotide sequence: TGTGCCAGCAGTTTAGGGAGTGGCTATGGCTACACCTTC. Translating gives CASSLGSGYGYTF.

The genes are TRBV24-1 and TRBJ2-7; D may be TRBD1 (5 bases). In germline, CDR1 is KGHDR, CDR2 SFDVKD. V was trimmed by 9 bases and J by 6 bases, leaving 11 bases between them. The CDR3 runs to 11 residues. This chain's CDR3 is CATSRGGEQYF. The CDR3 DNA reads as TGTGCCACCTCAAGGGGTGGCGAGCAGTACTTC.